This T cell receptor (beta chain) was found in a study of blood T cell repertoires in COVID-19. Across the whole study: Acute-phase and convalescent COVID-19 samples originated in the United States, Italy and Spain. The cDNA or gDNA used as material had been derived from T cells, B-cell-depleted T cells, or PBMCs.

As regards this clone: At the DNA level, this CDR3 is encoded by other sequences in the same sample as well.

In the original processing: Reference gene primer amplification gave estimated nucleated cell counts. Measured with immunoSEQ multiplex PCR; TCRdb has only the in-frame clones, and not every one. V and J calls and clone size are as listed in that table; D and trimming were resolved from the DNA. This table holds 180,000 or so clones, 75% to 90% found once. V gave up 2 bases and J gave up 1 base, with 6 bases separating them. This CDR3 is 12 amino acids long. Germline-derived CDR1 and CDR2 are SQVTM and ANQGSEA. This TCR came from a man aged 35 to 55 with acute or convalescent COVID-19. The chain has TRBV29-1 and TRBJ2-7; a possible D gene is TRBD1 (5 bases). Specimen: peripheral blood. This CDR3 reads CSVEQGSYEQYF. CDR3 bases: TGCAGCGTTGAACAGGGTTCCTACGAGCAGTACTTC.